A single sample gave rise to the 27 T cell receptor beta chains below, sequenced in a study of cytotoxic CD8 clonotypes in ibrutinib-treated CLL. Sequencing used immunoSEQ multiplex PCR; TCRdb keeps in-frame clones, though not all of them. Of some 200,000 clones listed, roughly 79% are singletons. Sequencing was performed on PBMCs, taken after 12 months of ibrutinib treatment. The receptors were gathered from a human donor with chronic lymphocytic leukemia.

This rearrangement joins TRBV11-2 to TRBJ1-4; weak D call: TRBD1 (5 bases). Trimming stripped 5 bases from V and 7 bases from J, with 14 bases between. Germline CDR1 and CDR2: SGHAT and FQNNGV. The CDR3 spans 14 residues. The CDR3 region is CASSPGSIGEKLFF. The CDR3 DNA reads TGTGCCAGCAGCCCAGGGTCTATCGGTGAAAAACTGTTTTTT.

This clone was detected once. The CDR3 here is CASSLWGETEAFF. The DNA of the CDR3 is TGCGCCAGCAGCTTGTGGGGGGAAACTGAAGCTTTCTTT. V usage is TRBV5-1 and J usage is TRBJ1-1, with TRBD1 as a possible D gene (5 bases). Germline V lookup: CDR1 SGHRS, CDR2 YFSETQ. The CDR3 length is 13 residues. V lost 1 base, J lost 5 bases, and 9 bases lay in between.

This clone was picked up a small number of times. The chain uses TRBV25-1 and TRBJ2-2; D is unclear. The germline V and J ends were trimmed by 3 bases and 4 bases, with 6 bases remaining between them. The CDR3 spans 13 residues. From germline, CDR1 is MGHDK and CDR2 SYGVNS. The CDR3 spells CASSDGSTGELFF. The CDR3, as DNA: TGTGCCAGCAGTGACGGCTCCACCGGGGAGCTGTTTTTT.

A few counts support this clone. The V call is TRBV19, the J call TRBJ1-5; 7 bases match TRBD1. Germline V CDR1 and CDR2: LNHDA, SQIVND (reference sequence). The CDR3 sequence is 16 residues long. After removal of 4 bases from V and 3 bases from J, the junction contained 9 bases not matched to a gene. The CDR3 bases are TGTGCCAGTAGTAGGCAGGGGGGGCGCGACAATCAGCCCCAGCATTTT. Translation: CASSRQGGRDNQPQHF.

The J gene is TRBJ1-1, the V gene TRBV28; the D gene is possibly TRBD1 (5 bases). CDR1 is MDHEN, CDR2 SYDVKM, per germline. The CDR3 runs to 15 residues. Trimming pared 5 bases from V and 4 bases from J, leaving 17 bases between. Written as DNA, the CDR3 is TGTGCCAGCAGTACGATGTGGGGGGATAGCACTGAAGCTTTCTTT. This translates into CASSTMWGDSTEAFF.

The chain uses TRBV6-5 and TRBJ1-1; 9 bases map to TRBD1. CDR1 is MNHEY, CDR2 SVGAGI, per germline. The CDR3 totals 14 residues. Trimming cost V 6 bases and J 8 bases; bases outside gene matches: 10. CDR3 bases: TGTGCCAGCAGCCGGGACAGGGACAACGGAGAAGCTTTCTTT. Translation: CASSRDRDNGEAFF.

This chain uses TRBV6-1 with TRBJ2-5, with 11 bases that match TRBD2. Germline V gene lookup returns CDR1 MNHNS and CDR2 SASEGT. The CDR3 runs to 15 residues. With 5 bases clipped from V and 4 bases from J, the junction kept 6 bases outside the gene matches. DNA of the CDR3: TGTGCCAGCAGTCAACTAGCGGGAGCTCGAGAGACCCAGTACTTC. Translated, it gives CASSQLAGARETQYF.

This chain connects TRBV5-1 to TRBJ1-4; unclear D gene. The CDR3 has 13 amino acids. The V and J ends lost 3 bases and 6 bases respectively, with 9 bases between them. The germline gives CDR1 SGHRS, CDR2 YFSETQ. CDR3 DNA sequence: TGCGCCAGCAGCTCTGGATCCGATGAAAAACTGTTTTTT. Its translation is CASSSGSDEKLFF.

Here the CDR3 DNA reads TGTGCCAGTAGTATCCTGGACAGGGAGGGGGAAGCTTTCTTT. Protein sequence: CASSILDREGEAFF. V is TRBV19 and J is TRBJ1-1; TRBD1 matches 8 bases. After removal of 3 bases from V and 8 bases from J, the junction contained 8 bases not matched to a gene. This CDR3 comprises 14 residues. In germline, CDR1 is LNHDA, CDR2 SQIVND (reference sequence).

The chain employs TRBV11-2 and TRBJ2-7, with D perhaps being TRBD1 or TRBD2 (5 bases each). In germline, CDR1 is SGHAT, CDR2 FQNNGV. Trimming took off 4 bases at V and 9 bases at J, with 13 bases between the two ends. The CDR3 length is 12 residues. CDR3 amino acids: CASSSAGGWQYF. The CDR3 coding sequence is TGTGCCAGCAGCTCCGCTGGGGGTTGGCAGTACTTC.

This chain joins TRBV4-1 and TRBJ1-3; D is possibly TRBD1 (5 bases). This CDR3 has 18 amino acids. V gave up 5 bases and J gave up 7 bases, with 27 bases separating them. Germline V gene sequence: CDR1 MGHRA, CDR2 YSYEKL. The CDR3 DNA reads TGCGCCAGCAGCTACGACGGGGGGAAGGGTAGCTTGCAGAACACCATATATTTT. This translates into CASSYDGGKGSLQNTIYF.

This chain connects TRBV2 to TRBJ2-7; no clear D. Trimming took off 6 bases at V and 3 bases at J, with 15 bases between the two ends. The germline gives CDR1 SNHLY, CDR2 FYNNEI. The CDR3 loop spans 14 amino acids. The CDR3 here is CASSDWSGIYEQYF. DNA for the CDR3: TGTGCCAGCAGCGACTGGAGTGGGATCTACGAGCAGTACTTC. The whole variable domain, filled in from reference TRBV2 and TRBJ2-7, reads EPEVTQTPSHQVTQMGQEVILRCVPISNHLYFYWYRQILGQKVEFLVSFYNNEISEKSEIFDDQFSVERPDGSNFTLKIRSTKLEDSAMYFCASSDWSGIYEQYFGPGTRLTVT.

This clone was seen a few times. The chain joins TRBV2 to TRBJ2-7; TRBD2 matches 8 bases. The CDR3 is made up of 14 amino acids. Germline CDR1 SNHLY, CDR2 FYNNEI. With V trimmed by 6 bases and J by 9 bases, 13 bases remained unmatched. CDR3 coding DNA: TGTGCCAGCAGGGACCTAGCGGGCCCCACCGGGCAGTACTTC. Protein: CASRDLAGPTGQYF.

The chain uses TRBV7-9 and TRBJ2-5; no reliable D call. The CDR3 is 13 residues long. Germline V gene data show CDR1 as SEHNR and CDR2 as FQNEAQ (reference sequence). Trimming removed 0 bases from V and 2 bases from J, with 4 bases in between. Here the CDR3 DNA reads TGTGCCAGCAGCTTAGCGCCACAAGAGACCCAGTACTTC. This codes for CASSLAPQETQYF.

This clone was seen just once. The rearrangement links TRBV5-1 to TRBJ2-7; TRBD1 agrees at 7 bases. Losses at the gene ends were 6 bases for V and 3 bases for J; bases not matched to a gene: 9. CDR1 is SGHRS, CDR2 YFSETQ, per germline. The CDR3 is 14 residues long. The CDR3 coding sequence is TGCGCCAGCACCTTTCAGACAGGGTACTACGAGCAGTACTTC. Its protein is CASTFQTGYYEQYF.

This clone was recorded a few times. This rearrangement joins TRBV5-1 to TRBJ1-6, with D tentatively TRBD1 (5 bases). V dropped 2 bases and J dropped 6 bases, with 9 bases sitting between them. Germline V gives CDR1 SGHRS, CDR2 YFSETQ. The CDR3 is 14 residues long. The DNA of the CDR3 is TGCGCCAGCAGCTTTGAGACAGCTAATTCACCCCTCCACTTT. This gives the protein CASSFETANSPLHF.

This clone was detected once. The chain is built from TRBV28 and TRBJ2-5; 8 nucleotides align to TRBD2. This CDR3 is 15 amino acids long. Trimming cost V 6 bases and J 1 base; bases outside gene matches: 7. Germline V CDR1 and CDR2: MDHEN, SYDVKM. The CDR3 sequence is CASSLTTSGQETQYF. Here the CDR3 DNA reads TGTGCCAGCAGCCTAACTACTAGCGGCCAAGAGACCCAGTACTTC.

The table lists this clone with a count of one. The chain is built from TRBV28 and TRBJ2-7; 8 positions agree with TRBD2. There are 14 residues in the CDR3. Germline V gene data show CDR1 as MDHEN and CDR2 as SYDVKM. V was pared by 7 bases and J by 5 bases, with 10 bases of the junction left unmatched. Here the CDR3 reads CASMAGGVANEQYF. CDR3 nucleotide sequence: TGTGCCAGCATGGCGGGAGGAGTCGCTAACGAGCAGTACTTC.

In this sample, this clone turned up once. The chain couples TRBV7-6 to TRBJ2-1; D is possibly TRBD2 (6 bases). The CDR3 contains 14 residues. Deletions cut 3 bases from V and 4 bases from J, with 10 bases between. Germline lookup yields CDR1 SGHVS and CDR2 FNYEAQ. CDR3 DNA sequence: TGTGCCAGCAGCTTGGCGGACTATTACAATGAGCAGTTCTTC. Amino acid sequence: CASSLADYYNEQFF. Drawing the rest from reference TRBV7-6 and TRBJ2-1, the complete variable domain is GAGVSQSPRYKVTKRGQDVALRCDPISGHVSLYWYRQALGQGPEFLTYFNYEAQQDKSGLPNDRFSAERPEGSISTLTIQRTEQRDSAMYRCASSLADYYNEQFFGPGTRLTVL.

V is TRBV7-9 and J is TRBJ2-7, with 11 nucleotides matching TRBD1. This CDR3 spans 15 amino acids. Looked up from germline, CDR1 is SEHNR and CDR2 is FQNEAQ (reference sequence). J lost 4 bases, V lost 4 bases, and 6 bases had no gene match. CDR3 sequence (DNA): TGTGCCAGCAGCTCCCGGGACAGGGGGATGTACGAGCAGTACTTC. Protein sequence: CASSSRDRGMYEQYF.

The rearrangement links TRBV25-1 to TRBJ2-1; weak D call: TRBD1 (5 bases). V shed 7 bases and J shed 0 bases, with 16 bases lying between them. Germline V lookup: CDR1 MGHDK, CDR2 SYGVNS. CDR3 length: 16 amino acids. The CDR3 spells CASTPDSLDSYNEQFF. CDR3 DNA sequence: TGTGCCAGCACCCCTGACAGCCTGGACTCCTACAATGAGCAGTTCTTC.

The chain employs TRBV14 and TRBJ2-2; D gene unclear. Trimming removed 5 bases from V and 5 bases from J, with 12 bases in between. The CDR3 is made up of 14 amino acids. Germline V gene lookup returns CDR1 SGHDN and CDR2 FVKESK. Here the CDR3 reads CASSSRLQTGELFF. Written as DNA, the CDR3 is TGTGCCAGCAGCAGTAGACTCCAAACCGGGGAGCTGTTTTTT.

The V call is TRBV6-1, the J call TRBJ2-5; D unclear. The CDR3 runs to 11 residues. V was shortened by 5 bases and J by 6 bases, with 7 bases between the two germline ends. Germline-derived CDR1 and CDR2 are MNHNS and SASEGT. CDR3 DNA sequence: TGTGCCAGCAGTTCAGGAAAGACCCAGTACTTC. This codes for CASSSGKTQYF.

The gene calls are TRBV2 and TRBJ1-1; D unclear. The V gene lost 5 bases and the J gene lost 2 bases, with 9 bases spanning the gap. Germline-derived CDR1 and CDR2 are SNHLY and FYNNEI. There are 13 residues in the CDR3. CDR3 sequence reads: CASSYRRNTEAFF. For the CDR3, the DNA is TGTGCCAGCAGTTACCGACGAAACACTGAAGCTTTCTTT.

The genes are TRBV18 and TRBJ2-7; TRBD1 is a possible D gene (5 bases). This CDR3 has 13 amino acids. V was shortened by 6 bases and J by 4 bases, with 13 bases between the two germline ends. CDR1 KGHSH and CDR2 LQKENI come from the germline V gene. The CDR3 sequence: CASSSSTGYEQYF. For the CDR3, the DNA is TGTGCCAGCTCTAGTTCTACAGGATACGAGCAGTACTTC. The variable domain in full, completed from reference TRBV18 and TRBJ2-7, reads NAGVMQNPRHLVRRRGQEARLRCSPMKGHSHVYWYRQLPEEGLKFMVYLQKENIIDESGMPKERFSAEFPKEGPSILRIQQVVRGDSAAYFCASSSSTGYEQYFGPGTRLTVT.

Concerning this clone itself: Distinct nucleotide sequences in the sample also encode this CDR3. The V call is TRBV14, the J call TRBJ2-5; a weak D match, TRBD2 (6 bases). Germline assignment: CDR1 SGHDN and CDR2 FVKESK. Between the trimmed V and J ends, which lost 5 bases and 5 bases, there was a span of 12 bases. There are 13 residues in the CDR3. CDR3 in DNA: TGTGCCAGCAGCAAGGGACTCGGGGAGACCCAGTACTTC. Encoded protein: CASSKGLGETQYF.

On this clone: The same CDR3 can be traced to other DNA sequences in this sample. V usage is TRBV28 and J usage is TRBJ2-7; weak D call: TRBD2 (6 bases). Germline CDR1 MDHEN, CDR2 SYDVKM. V was clipped by 3 bases and J by 10 bases, with 13 bases between them. The CDR3 spans 12 residues. CDR3 sequence reads: CASSLSRGEQYF. The CDR3 DNA follows: TGTGCCAGCAGTTTGTCGCGGGGAGAACAGTACTTC. The variable domain in full, with the rest retrieved from reference TRBV28 and TRBJ2-7, is DVKVTQSSRYLVKRTGEKVFLECVQDMDHENMFWYRQDPGLGLRLIYFSYDVKMKEKGDIPEGYSVSREKKERFSLILESASTNQTSMYLCASSLSRGEQYFGPGTRLTVT.